This T cell receptor (beta chain) was captured by sequencing in a study of blood T cell repertoires in COVID-19 (dated by TCRdb to 2020 to 2022). The study in broad terms: Samples covering the acute and convalescent phases of COVID-19 were provided by collaborators in the United States, Italy and Spain. A freely available public database, intended as a resource for researchers studying the immune response to SARS-CoV-2, is where the repertoires were released. The material from the prospective study consisted of cDNA or gDNA derived from T cells, B-cell-depleted T cells, or PBMCs. Subjects who had been exposed to COVID-19, were actively infected with it, or had recovered from it provided the deeply sampled blood TCRbeta repertoires that made up the dataset. Samples were obtained from the ongoing ImmuneRACE study (first 160 participants) and from over 1,000 subjects provided by 6 global collaborators. Sample metadata almost always included a de-identified subject ID, COVID-19 status, age in years and sex. HLA class I and class II types, where available, came from metadata supplied by the sample provider rather than from assay-based typing.

CDR1 and CDR2 are drawn from the germline V gene (reference sequence): SEHNR, FQNEAQ. The CDR3 runs 12 amino acids, cysteine and phenylalanine included. Only CDR3 DNA remains: 36 bases, in frame from the first base. The germline ends are 11 bases apart after V is trimmed by 4 bases and J by 9 bases. General findings and caveats noted by the study authors: How much clinical and demographic metadata was included differed by source and by participant, and the metadata was provided uncurated.

A remark on this clone: The specificity of this receptor is unknown. There are no base qualities to consult, and no much larger clone falls within one base.

TCRbeta CDR3 regions were amplified from genomic DNA by means of the immunoSEQ Assay, a bias-controlled multiplex PCR. On the study's bioinformatics: Within the assay, amplification of reference gene primers was used to estimate how many nucleated cells each sample contained. Sequence reads were collapsed and filtered to measure the absolute abundance of every unique TCRbeta CDR3 rearrangement. Productive Simpson clonality was computed per sample as the square root of Simpson's diversity index over productive rearrangements. TCRdb took over this immuneACCESS table, retaining in-frame rearrangements with V and J assigned. Such tables are incomplete; in checked studies, under half of the missing clones stem from an unresolved V gene, and the remainder is unexplained. V, J and clone size reflect that table, while D and trimming were determined from the DNA. For this sample the table gives under 200,000 clones, of which about 85% were detected only once. Of the sample, roughly 4.5% is held by the ten largest clones.

Collaborating institutions collected whole blood in K2EDTA tubes following their own protocols. For TCRbeta analysis, collaborators shipped samples as frozen whole blood, isolated PBMCs, or DNA extracted from either of those sample types. The sequence links TRBV7-9 to TRBJ2-3; matching of 5 bases hints at TRBD2 as the D gene. The source material was peripheral blood. This sequence originates from a woman of 80 years or more with acute or convalescent COVID-19. CDR3 sequence: CASSSFRRTQYF. The sequenced DNA: TGTGCCAGCAGCTCTTTTAGGAGGACGCAGTATTTT.